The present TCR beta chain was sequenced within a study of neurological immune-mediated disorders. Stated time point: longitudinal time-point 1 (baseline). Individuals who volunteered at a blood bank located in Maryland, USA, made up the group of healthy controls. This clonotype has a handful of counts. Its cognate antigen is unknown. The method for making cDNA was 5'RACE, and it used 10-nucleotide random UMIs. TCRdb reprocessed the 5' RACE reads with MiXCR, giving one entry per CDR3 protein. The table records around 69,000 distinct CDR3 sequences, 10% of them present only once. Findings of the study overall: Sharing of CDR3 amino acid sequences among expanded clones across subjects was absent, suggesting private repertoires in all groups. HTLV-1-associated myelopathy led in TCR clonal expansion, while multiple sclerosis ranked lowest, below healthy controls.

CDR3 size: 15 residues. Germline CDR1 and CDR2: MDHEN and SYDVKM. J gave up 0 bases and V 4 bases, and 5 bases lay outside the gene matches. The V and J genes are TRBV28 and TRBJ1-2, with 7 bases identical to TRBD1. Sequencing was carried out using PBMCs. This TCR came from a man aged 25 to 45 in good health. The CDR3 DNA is TGTGCCAGCAGTTCCACGGGACAGTCTAACTATGGCTACACCTTC. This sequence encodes CASSSTGQSNYGYTF.